This is a list of T cell receptor beta chains from one sample in a study of patients and donors after allogeneic stem cell transplantation. Using its own MiXCR run on the RT-PCR reads, TCRdb lists one record per CDR3 protein. The table shows about 960,000 distinct CDR3 sequences, with about 20% occurring only once. The sequencing sample was made of blood, either unsorted or a sorted T cell fraction (not recorded which). The receptors were gathered from a human donor who was either an allogeneic HSCT recipient or a stem cell or donor lymphocyte infusion donor (not recorded which). It is not recorded whose cells these are; they may come from a transplant donor. Each CDR3 is given with its conserved first and last residue. D genes are given only for firm matches. The listing skips clone size in some rows; elsewhere it reads once, few, many or a size class.

v_gene	j_gene	abundance	d_gene	CDR3aa	CDR3nt
TRBV29-1	TRBJ2-3	NA	TRBD2	CSVDPSGRTDTQYF	TGCAGCGTAGACCCTAGCGGGAGGACAGATACGCAGTATTTT
TRBV11-2	TRBJ1-1	NA	NA	CASSFWGVTEAFF	TGTGCCAGCAGCTTTTGGGGGGTCACTGAAGCTTTCTTT
TRBV3-1	TRBJ2-1	NA	NA	CASSQVGRADEQFF	TGTGCCAGCAGCCAAGTTGGTAGGGCAGATGAGCAGTTCTTC
TRBV9	TRBJ1-4	NA	NA	CASSVASGGEKLFF	TGTGCCAGCAGCGTAGCCTCCGGCGGAGAAAAACTGTTTTTT
TRBV12-3/TRBV12-4	TRBJ1-4	many	NA	CASSLVREKLFF	TGTGCCAGCAGTTTAGTACGTGAAAAACTGTTTTTT
TRBV5-1	TRBJ2-3	NA	NA	CASGDWSEEDTQYF	TGCGCCAGCGGGGATTGGTCGGAGGAGGACACGCAGTATTTT
TRBV30	TRBJ2-3	NA	NA	CAWSRDSTDTQYF	TGTGCCTGGAGTCGTGACAGCACAGATACGCAGTATTTT
TRBV7-3	TRBJ1-2	NA	NA	CASSLTVGPPVYGYTF	TGTGCCAGCAGCTTAACGGTCGGGCCCCCCGTATATGGCTACACCTTC
TRBV4-1	TRBJ2-2	many	NA	CASSQDAGSGELFF	TGCGCCAGCAGCCAAGATGCGGGATCCGGGGAGCTGTTTTTT
TRBV7-8	TRBJ1-2	NA	NA	CASSLIYLGQGVDYGYTF	TGTGCCAGCAGCTTAATTTATCTAGGGCAGGGAGTCGACTATGGCTACACCTTC
TRBV7-2	TRBJ2-7	NA	TRBD2	CASSSGLAGVGYEQYF	TGTGCCAGCAGCTCCGGACTAGCGGGGGTGGGGTACGAGCAGTACTTC
TRBV29-1	TRBJ2-7	NA	NA	CSVRGRGDEQYF	TGCAGCGTGAGAGGCAGGGGGGACGAGCAGTACTTC
TRBV7-2	TRBJ2-3	NA	NA	CASSLDVGTTDTQYF	TGTGCCAGCAGCTTAGATGTCGGGACCACAGATACGCAGTATTTT
TRBV12-3/TRBV12-4	TRBJ2-3	few	TRBD2	CASSLQLAASTDTQYF	TGTGCCAGCAGTTTACAACTAGCGGCTAGCACAGATACGCAGTATTTT
TRBV9	TRBJ2-3	NA	TRBD2	CASSVAVAGGSISTDTQYF	TGTGCCAGCAGCGTAGCAGTAGCGGGGGGGTCTATAAGCACAGATACGCAGTATTTT
TRBV28	TRBJ2-7	few	TRBD2	CASRRLAGAYEQYF	TGTGCCAGCAGGAGACTAGCGGGAGCTTACGAGCAGTACTTC
TRBV29-1	TRBJ1-2	few	NA	CSVEPQASNYGYTF	TGCAGCGTTGAACCCCAGGCTTCTAACTATGGCTACACCTTC
TRBV24-1	TRBJ2-7	NA	NA	CATSSGQGAYEQYF	TGTGCCACTTCTAGCGGGCAGGGGGCCTACGAGCAGTACTTC
TRBV9	TRBJ2-3	NA	NA	CASSVATGRNTQYF	TGTGCCAGCAGCGTAGCTACAGGGCGAAATACGCAGTATTTT
TRBV10-3	TRBJ2-2	NA	NA	CAISGAMWEITTGELFF	TGTGCCATCAGTGGGGCAATGTGGGAAATTACCACCGGGGAGCTGTTTTTT
TRBV15	TRBJ2-7	few	NA	CATSRSIPGAWEQYF	TGTGCCACCAGCAGATCCATCCCAGGGGCATGGGAGCAGTACTTC
TRBV2	TRBJ2-3	few	TRBD2	CAVRREGSADTQYF	TGTGCAGTACGGCGGGAGGGCTCGGCAGATACGCAGTATTTT
TRBV5-1	TRBJ2-3	NA	NA	CASSSNKSRPWDTQYF	TGCGCCAGCAGCTCAAATAAGAGCCGACCTTGGGATACGCAGTATTTT
TRBV7-2	TRBJ2-7	NA	NA	CASSLSSGLEEQYF	TGTGCCAGCAGCCTCAGCTCAGGGCTCGAAGAGCAGTACTTC
TRBV7-9	TRBJ1-6	NA	NA	CASSLKGTESPLHF	TGTGCCAGCAGCTTAAAGGGTACAGAGTCACCCCTCCACTTT
TRBV12-3/TRBV12-4	TRBJ1-2	few	TRBD1	CASTPRDRGYGYTF	TGTGCCAGCACCCCGAGGGACAGGGGCTATGGCTACACCTTC
TRBV10-2	TRBJ2-7	many	NA	CASSTDGTSSYEQYF	TGCGCCAGCAGTACGGACGGAACCTCCTCCTACGAGCAGTACTTC
TRBV12-3/TRBV12-4	TRBJ1-2	NA	NA	CASSLFGRHLLSYGYTF	TGTGCCAGCAGTTTATTCGGCAGGCACCTACTATCCTATGGCTACACCTTC
TRBV29-1	TRBJ2-5	few	NA	CSVENLRVGETQYF	TGCAGCGTTGAAAACCTGAGGGTAGGAGAGACCCAGTACTTC
TRBV27	TRBJ2-5	few	TRBD1	CASSVDRDSWSQYF	TGTGCCAGCAGTGTGGACAGGGATTCTTGGTCCCAGTACTTC